The 20 T cell receptor beta chains reported below all come from one sample, sequenced in a study of shared clonotypes between healthy human individuals. Data came from immunoSEQ multiplex PCR; TCRdb stores just in-frame clones and leaves some out. The sample records millions of clones, over 90% being singletons. Material: naive CD4+ T cells from PBMCs. Subset indicated: CD45RA+ positively selected. The receptors derive from a man between 18 and 29 years old in good health. Some clones in this sample may be carry-over from other donors' samples.

CDR3 in amino acids: CASSLLPGGILASRSGELFF. DNA of the CDR3: TGCGCCAGCAGCCTCCTCCCGGGGGGTATTCTAGCGAGTAGGAGCGGGGAGCTGTTTTTT. The gene calls are TRBV4-1 and TRBJ2-2; 7 bases align to TRBD2. This CDR3 region has 20 residues. The V segment lost 4 bases and the J segment 7 bases; nucleotides outside the gene matches: 24. CDR1 and CDR2 from the germline V gene are MGHRA and YSYEKL.

The chain couples TRBV25-1 to TRBJ1-1; D possibly corresponds to TRBD1 (5 bases). The CDR3 has 14 residues. Per germline, CDR1 MGHDK and CDR2 SYGVNS. Trimming removed 8 bases from V and 1 base from J, with 14 bases in between. The CDR3 DNA reads as TGTGCCAGCGGCTCGGGACGGCCGAACACTGAAGCTTTCTTT. This translates into CASGSGRPNTEAFF. The full variable domain, with the rest looked up from reference TRBV25-1 and TRBJ1-1, is EADIYQTPRYLVIGTGKKITLECSQTMGHDKMYWYQQDPGMELHLIHYSYGVNSTEKGDLSSESTVSRIRTEHFPLTLESARPSHTSQYLCASGSGRPNTEAFFGQGTRLTVV.

The rearrangement uses TRBV6-1 and TRBJ2-3, with TRBD2 matching over 9 bases. Germline V gives CDR1 MNHNS, CDR2 SASEGT. This CDR3 is 14 amino acids long. The trim removed 7 bases at V and 2 bases at J, leaving 4 bases unmatched. The CDR3 is CASNLAGNTDTQYF. Here the CDR3 DNA reads TGTGCCAGCAATCTAGCGGGAAACACAGATACGCAGTATTTT.

This clone was counted a few times. The chain combines TRBV7-3 with TRBJ1-2; D is unresolved. The V end was cut by 5 bases, the J end by 0 bases, with 7 bases between. The length of the CDR3 is 13 residues. Germline-derived CDR1 and CDR2 are SGHTA and FQGTGA. The CDR3 loop reads CASSPIPNYGYTF. CDR3 nucleotides: TGTGCCAGCAGCCCTATTCCTAACTATGGCTACACCTTC.

The CDR3 protein is CASSPQDRVDTQYF. The DNA for the CDR3 is TGTGCCAGCAGCCCCCAGGACAGGGTGGATACGCAGTATTTT. The chain employs TRBV7-9 and TRBJ2-3; the match to TRBD1 covers 8 bases. The junction had 7 bases not matched to a gene; V was cut back by 5 bases and J by 6 bases. This CDR3 comprises 14 residues. Germline loops: CDR1 SEHNR, CDR2 FQNEAQ (reference sequence).

The chain links TRBV6-5 to TRBJ2-2; 11 nucleotides agree with TRBD2. V gave up 6 bases and J gave up 3 bases; unmatched junction bases: 6. Germline CDR1 and CDR2: MNHEY and SVGAGI. This CDR3 region has 16 residues. The DNA for the CDR3 is TGTGCCAGCAGATACGCGGGACTAGCGGACACCGGGGAGCTGTTTTTT. It translates to CASRYAGLADTGELFF.

This chain's CDR3 is CASSLGPLTEAFF. The DNA of the CDR3 is TGTGCCAGCAGCTTAGGACCCCTCACTGAAGCTTTCTTT. This chain joins TRBV11-2 and TRBJ1-1, with no clear D. V was pared by 1 base and J by 4 bases, with 7 bases between. The V gene's germline CDR1 is SGHAT and CDR2 FQNNGV. The CDR3 runs to 13 residues. Together with reference TRBV11-2 and TRBJ1-1, the CDR3 gives the full variable domain: EAGVAQSPRYKIIEKRQSVAFWCNPISGHATLYWYQQILGQGPKLLIQFQNNGVVDDSQLPKDRFSAERLKGVDSTLKIQPAKLEDSAVYLCASSLGPLTEAFFGQGTRLTVV.

The chain recombines TRBV4-2 with TRBJ1-3; D is uncertain. Trimming cost V 0 bases and J 2 bases, with 17 bases left between them. The CDR3 has 18 amino acids. Germline CDR1 and CDR2: LGHNA and YNFKEQ. CDR3 sequence: CASSQDYAWAATGNTIYF. The CDR3 DNA is TGTGCCAGCAGCCAAGATTATGCGTGGGCGGCAACTGGAAACACCATATATTTT.

The chain joins TRBV7-7 to TRBJ2-2, with a tentative D call TRBD1 (6 bases). The CDR3 covers 17 residues. V lost 5 bases, J lost 0 bases, and 16 bases lay in between. Germline CDR1 reads SSHAT; CDR2 reads FNYEAQ (reference sequence). CDR3 sequence (DNA): TGTGCCAGCAGCAACGACAGGACGACCCCGAACACCGGGGAGCTGTTTTTT. This codes for CASSNDRTTPNTGELFF. The full variable domain, with the rest looked up from reference TRBV7-7 and TRBJ2-2, is GAGVSQSPRYKVTKRGQDVTLRCDPISSHATLYWYQQALGQGPEFLTYFNYEAQPDKSGLPSDRFSAERPEGSISTLTIQRTEQRDSAMYRCASSNDRTTPNTGELFFGEGSRLTVL.

The chain employs TRBV28 and TRBJ1-3, with D uncertain. V was cut by 4 bases and J by 4 bases, with 14 bases left in between. The germline V gene encodes CDR1 MDHEN and CDR2 SYDVKM. The length of the CDR3 is 15 residues. The CDR3 region has the DNA TGTGCCAGCAGTTCCACGGGAGGTTTAGGAAACACCATATATTTT. It yields the protein CASSSTGGLGNTIYF.

This clone appeared once. This chain connects TRBV19 to TRBJ2-3; 13 bases align to TRBD2. In germline, CDR1 is LNHDA, CDR2 SQIVND (reference sequence). V trimming: 6 bases; J trimming: 9 bases; junction bases outside the gene matches: 6. This CDR3 spans 14 amino acids. This CDR3 reads CASRAGTSGATQYF. The DNA for the CDR3 is TGTGCCAGTAGGGCCGGGACTAGCGGGGCGACGCAGTATTTT.

The chain links TRBV6-5 to TRBJ1-3; TRBD1 is a possible D gene (5 bases). The V gene lost 8 bases and the J gene lost 0 bases, with 11 bases spanning the gap. CDR1 and CDR2 from the germline V gene are MNHEY and SVGAGI. This CDR3 spans 14 amino acids. The CDR3 bases are TGTGCCAGCGGCCGAAGGGGCTCTGGAAACACCATATATTTT. It codes for CASGRRGSGNTIYF.

The chain joins TRBV28 to TRBJ1-2; D remains unclear. There are 12 residues in the CDR3. V was trimmed by 8 bases and J by 2 bases, leaving 9 bases between them. CDR1 is MDHEN and CDR2 is SYDVKM in the germline V gene. CDR3 residues: CASGRSNYGYTF. The CDR3 DNA sequence: TGTGCCAGCGGAAGGAGCAACTATGGCTACACCTTC.

The chain has TRBV2 and TRBJ2-5, with a weak D call TRBD1 (6 bases). Germline V gives CDR1 SNHLY, CDR2 FYNNEI. The V end was cut by 8 bases, the J end by 4 bases, with 20 bases between. The CDR3 contains 15 residues. CDR3 sequence: CASEGRVSRGETQYF. CDR3 DNA sequence: TGTGCCAGCGAGGGCAGGGTGAGCAGGGGAGAGACCCAGTACTTC.

The chain is built from TRBV5-6 and TRBJ2-3; TRBD1 matches 9 bases. Germline V gene sequence: CDR1 SGHDT, CDR2 YYEEEE. The CDR3 covers 15 residues. V lost 4 bases to trimming and J lost 6 bases; unmatched junction nucleotides: 9. CDR3 residues: CASSQQGALWDTQYF. Written as DNA, the CDR3 is TGTGCCAGCAGCCAACAGGGGGCGCTTTGGGATACGCAGTATTTT.

The V call is TRBV5-1, the J call TRBJ2-7; 7 nucleotides line up with TRBD1. The CDR3 is 13 amino acids. With 4 bases clipped from V and 7 bases from J, the junction kept 8 bases outside the gene matches. The germline gives CDR1 SGHRS, CDR2 YFSETQ. DNA of the CDR3: TGCGCCAGCAGCCATGAGACAGGGATGGAGCAGTACTTC. Amino acid sequence: CASSHETGMEQYF.

This chain links TRBV6-5 with TRBJ2-2; D is undetermined. Between the trimmed V and J ends, which lost 6 bases and 4 bases, there was a span of 9 bases. The CDR3 is 13 amino acids. The V gene's germline CDR1 is MNHEY and CDR2 SVGAGI. The CDR3 reads CASRGVATGELFF. Written as DNA, the CDR3 is TGTGCCAGCAGAGGAGTCGCCACCGGGGAGCTGTTTTTT.

This clone was seen a single time. The chain combines TRBV18 with TRBJ2-1; 10 positions agree with TRBD1. V trimming: 0 bases; J trimming: 9 bases; junction bases outside the gene matches: 11. Looked up from germline, CDR1 is KGHSH and CDR2 is LQKENI. The CDR3 consists of 17 residues. In DNA, the CDR3 is TGTGCCAGCTCACCACCTATGGGCGACAGGGGGCTAGGTGAGCAGTTCTTC. As protein: CASSPPMGDRGLGEQFF.

This rearrangement joins TRBV4-3 to TRBJ2-1; D perhaps matches TRBD1 (5 bases). This CDR3 is built from 16 residues. The V end was cut by 1 base, the J end by 0 bases, with 10 bases between. CDR1 is LGHNA, CDR2 YSLEER, per germline. CDR3 sequence: CASSQGQSRSYNEQFF. DNA of the CDR3: TGCGCCAGCAGCCAAGGACAGAGCCGCTCCTACAATGAGCAGTTCTTC.

The gene calls are TRBV29-1 and TRBJ2-7; either TRBD1 or TRBD2 may fit D (6 bases each). V shed 4 bases and J shed 1 base, with 14 bases lying between them. In germline, CDR1 is SQVTM, CDR2 ANQGSEA. The CDR3 runs 14 residues. CDR3 sequence: CSVVRGPPSYEQYF. As DNA, the CDR3 is TGCAGCGTTGTCCGGGGGCCTCCTTCCTACGAGCAGTACTTC.